This T cell receptor (beta chain) was captured by sequencing in a study of siplizumab effects on memory and regulatory T cells. This clone was recorded only once. CDR1 and CDR2 from the germline V gene are SGHTA and FQGNSA. This CDR3 region has 15 residues. J gave up 8 bases and V 1 base, and 6 bases lay outside the gene matches. Libraries were prepared by immunoSEQ multiplex PCR; TCRdb keeps only in-frame clonotypes and omits some of them. The sample has some 100,000 clones, over 95% seen once. The sample consisted of naive CD4+ T cells sorted from blood. This TCR was recovered from a human donor in good health. J is TRBJ1-2 and V is TRBV7-2; 11 positions match TRBD1. The CDR3 loop is CASSLDGQGARGYTF. As DNA, the CDR3 is TGTGCCAGCAGCTTAGATGGACAGGGGGCGAGGGGCTACACCTTC.